The clone carrying this T cell receptor (beta chain) was recorded at least ten times. Germline V gene sequence: CDR1 ENHRY, CDR2 SYGVKD. Trimming removed 10 bases from V and 0 bases from J; junction bases left unmatched: 12. The CDR3 is 15 residues long. The data stem from a study of naive and memory T cell subsets. The beta constant-region primer was an equimolar mix of two oligonucleotides covering TRBC1 and TRBC2. Nested alpha and beta constant-region primers with the SP2 primer drove four PCR rounds on ligated cDNA. TCRdb itself ran the UMI-ligation and nested PCR reads through MiXCR, one entry per CDR3 protein. The sample contains about 82,000 distinct CDR3 sequences, roughly 9.3% of which appear only once.

The sample comprised naive CD8+ T cells from blood. This clonotype originated in a human donor in good health. The chain joins TRBV10-3 to TRBJ2-7, with 7 bases that match TRBD1. CDR3 residues: CATGVGTASSYEQYF. The CDR3 region has the DNA TGTGCCACCGGGGTTGGGACAGCGAGCTCCTACGAGCAGTACTTC.